The 21 T cell receptor beta chains reported below all come from one sample, sequenced in a study of cytomegalovirus exposure and HLA in healthy donors. Primers for the PCR totalled 60 Vbeta and 13 Jbeta. This table comes from immunoSEQ multiplex PCR, and its TCRdb copy is limited to in-frame clones, with some not included. The sample contains about 100,000 clones, approximately 78% of which appear only once. The sequenced sample was PBMCs. These receptors all come from a woman aged 55-69 years in good health and CMV-seronegative.

The chain carries TRBV5-6 and TRBJ1-1, with no clear D. Germline CDR1 reads SGHDT; CDR2 reads YYEEEE. Trimming took off 0 bases at V and 0 bases at J, with 6 bases between the two ends. The CDR3 length is 14 residues. The CDR3 region has the DNA TGTGCCAGCAGCTTGGTTTTTATGAACACTGAAGCTTTCTTT. Translated: CASSLVFMNTEAFF.

V gene TRBV15 combines with J gene TRBJ1-2, with 9 bases aligning to TRBD1. CDR3 length: 15 amino acids. Per the germline V gene, CDR1 is LNHNV and CDR2 is YYDKDF (reference sequence). The V and J ends lost 1 base and 7 bases, in that order; junction bases with no gene match: 7. CDR3 amino acids: CATSRGWDRAIGYTF. Here the CDR3 DNA reads TGTGCCACCAGCAGAGGATGGGACAGGGCGATTGGCTACACCTTC.

In nucleotides, the CDR3 is TGTGCCAGCAGCTTATACCAGGGGGAAGGCTACACCTTC. Its translation: CASSLYQGEGYTF. The V and J genes are TRBV7-8 and TRBJ1-2; 7 bases fit TRBD1. Germline-derived CDR1 and CDR2 are SGHVS and FQNEAQ. The J segment lost 8 bases and the V segment lost 2 bases, leaving 5 bases of the junction unmatched. The CDR3 has 13 residues. The whole variable domain, remainder taken from reference TRBV7-8 and TRBJ1-2, is GAGVSQSPRYKVAKRGQDVALRCDPISGHVSLFWYQQALGQGPEFLTYFQNEAQLDKSGLPSDRFFAERPEGSVSTLKIQRTQQEDSAVYLCASSLYQGEGYTFGSGTRLTVV.

This rearrangement joins TRBV10-3 to TRBJ1-1; 8 bases agree with TRBD1. Germline V gene lookup returns CDR1 ENHRY and CDR2 SYGVKD. The CDR3 runs to 12 residues. J gave up 12 bases and V 7 bases, and 10 bases lay outside the gene matches. This CDR3 is CAITPDRATTFF. The CDR3 DNA reads TGTGCCATCACCCCGGACAGGGCCACGACTTTCTTT.

On this clone itself: The final CDR3 position lacks the conserved phenylalanine or tryptophan, pointing to a likely read error. Here the CDR3 DNA reads TGCAGCGCAAGACCCGGGACAGACTCCTACGAGCAGTACCTC. As protein: CSARPGTDSYEQYL. The chain is built from TRBV29-1 and TRBJ2-7; TRBD1 matches at 7 bases. With V trimmed by 7 bases and J by 0 bases, 9 bases remained unmatched. Germline lookup yields CDR1 SQVTM and CDR2 ANQGSEA. The CDR3 has 14 amino acids.

The chain carries TRBV12-5 and TRBJ2-7, with 8 bases matching TRBD2. Trimming removed 2 bases from V and 4 bases from J; junction bases left unmatched: 13. The length of the CDR3 is 17 residues. From germline, CDR1 is LGHNT and CDR2 FRNRAP. The CDR3 coding sequence is TGTGCTAGTGGTTTGAGGGTGACGGGGGGGCCGTTGTACGAGCAGTACTTC. Its translation is CASGLRVTGGPLYEQYF.

The chain has TRBV11-2 and TRBJ1-1; 11 bases match TRBD1. Germline CDR1 is SGHAT and CDR2 is FQNNGV. The CDR3 length is 14 residues. J was trimmed by 5 bases and V by 5 bases; bases with no gene match: 4. CDR3 in amino acids: CASSIGQGATEAFF. CDR3 bases: TGTGCCAGCAGCATAGGACAGGGGGCGACTGAAGCTTTCTTT.

In nucleotides, the CDR3 is TGCGCCAGCAGCCCGGACCGGGACAGGGGATATGGCTACACCTTC. Its protein is CASSPDRDRGYGYTF. This chain links TRBV4-3 with TRBJ1-2, with TRBD1 matching over 10 bases. Germline CDR1 and CDR2: LGHNA and YSLEER. V dropped 4 bases and J dropped 5; count of bases not matched to a gene: 7. This CDR3 has 15 residues.

This clone was seen a handful of times. The V and J genes are TRBV5-6 and TRBJ2-1; 12 nucleotides agree with TRBD2. The length of the CDR3 is 16 residues. The germline gives CDR1 SGHDT, CDR2 YYEEEE. The J segment lost 6 bases and the V segment lost 4 bases, leaving 8 bases of the junction unmatched. In DNA, the CDR3 is TGTGCCAGCAGCCCGGAAGGACTAGCGGGGCCCAATGAGCAGTTCTTC. This sequence encodes CASSPEGLAGPNEQFF.

The chain is built from TRBV29-1 and TRBJ1-1, with D hard to call. The length of the CDR3 is 13 residues. Per the germline V gene, CDR1 is SQVTM and CDR2 is ANQGSEA. V was pared by 4 bases and J by 5 bases, with 14 bases between. The CDR3 nucleotides read TGCAGCGTTGTCCCGTTCGCCGGGACTGAAGCTTTCTTT. Translated: CSVVPFAGTEAFF.

This clone has a single count. CDR3 DNA: TGTGCCAGCAGTTACCCAACTAGCGGGAGAGTCGAGCAGTACTTC. Protein sequence: CASSYPTSGRVEQYF. The V gene is TRBV6-6, the J gene TRBJ2-7, with 11 bases that match TRBD2. The CDR3 totals 15 residues. The germline gives CDR1 MNHNY, CDR2 SVGAGI (reference sequence). The V gene end was trimmed by 2 bases and the J gene end by 6 bases; junction bases not matched to a gene: 6.

As to this clone: One junction end disagrees with the germline gene, perhaps due to a read error. The sample has other DNA sequences that encode this CDR3 too. The genes are TRBV10-3 and TRBJ1-5; no definite D call. Looked up from germline, CDR1 is ENHRY and CDR2 is SYGVKD. The CDR3 spans 13 residues. CDR3 sequence (DNA): TGTGCCCCCACCGCGCGGAAAAATCAACCCCAGCATTTT. This gives the protein CAPTARKNQPQHF.

V gene TRBV27 combines with J gene TRBJ2-7; 7 bases map to TRBD1. The germline V gene encodes CDR1 MNHEY and CDR2 SMNVEV (reference sequence). V lost 5 bases and J lost 0; bases outside the gene matches: 7. This CDR3 has 15 residues. CDR3 residues: CASSTDRASSYEQYF. The CDR3 DNA sequence: TGTGCCAGCAGTACTGACAGGGCGAGCTCCTACGAGCAGTACTTC.

CDR3 sequence reads: CASSPGGARETQYF. CDR3 DNA: TGTGCCAGCTCACCAGGGGGGGCCCGGGAGACCCAGTACTTC. The chain couples TRBV18 to TRBJ2-5, with D tentatively TRBD2 (7 bases). Trimming took 2 bases from V and 5 from J, leaving 12 bases between them. Per the germline V gene, CDR1 is KGHSH and CDR2 is LQKENI. The CDR3 is 14 residues long.

This chain links TRBV7-2 with TRBJ1-5, with D hard to call. CDR3 length: 15 residues. Germline CDR1 and CDR2: SGHTA and FQGNSA. Deletions cut 1 base from V and 3 bases from J, with 10 bases between. The CDR3 sequence is CASSLVGSSNQPQHF. DNA of the CDR3: TGTGCCAGCAGCTTAGTGGGCAGCTCCAATCAGCCCCAGCATTTT.

This clone was recorded once. The V call is TRBV4-3, the J call TRBJ1-3, with D uncertain. This CDR3 region has 15 residues. CDR1 and CDR2 (germline): LGHNA, YSLEER. V was shortened by 4 bases and J by 3 bases, with 13 bases between the two germline ends. The CDR3 coding sequence is TGCGCCAGCAGCCTCAGCTTGGGCATTGGAAACACCATATATTTT. Protein product: CASSLSLGIGNTIYF.

CDR3 protein: CASSLAYGSLYF. CDR3 DNA: TGTGCCAGCAGCTTGGCCTACGGTTCATTGTACTTC. The gene calls are TRBV5-4 and TRBJ2-5; D is unresolved. This CDR3 is 12 amino acids long. Germline CDR1 is SGHNT and CDR2 is YYREEE (reference sequence). The V end lost 0 bases, the J end lost 13 bases, and 13 bases lay between the germline ends.

The CDR3 sequence is CASSPGQGASEQYF. CDR3 nucleotide sequence: TGTGCCAGCAGTCCGGGACAGGGGGCCTCCGAGCAGTACTTC. The V gene is TRBV27, the J gene TRBJ2-7, with 12 bases fitting TRBD1. CDR3 length equals 14 residues. V gave up 5 bases and J gave up 6 bases; unmatched junction bases: 5. CDR1 and CDR2 from the germline V gene are MNHEY and SMNVEV (reference sequence).

This clone was counted a single time. The V call is TRBV2, the J call TRBJ2-6; 7 bases align to TRBD1. Germline values: CDR1 SNHLY, CDR2 FYNNEI. The CDR3 contains 16 residues. J lost 0 bases, V lost 9 bases, and 8 bases had no gene match. The CDR3 nucleotides are TGTGCCAGTCACAGGGGTTTGAACTCTGGGGCCAACGTCCTGACTTTC. Translation: CASHRGLNSGANVLTF.

This clone was seen only a few times. The genes are TRBV11-2 and TRBJ1-3, with 10 bases identical to TRBD1. Germline V gene sequence: CDR1 SGHAT, CDR2 FQNNGV. This CDR3 is built from 16 residues. Losses at the gene ends were 5 bases for V and 4 bases for J; bases not matched to a gene: 8. The CDR3 reads CASSRLDRGHGNTIYF. The DNA for the CDR3 is TGTGCCAGCAGCCGTCTCGACAGGGGGCACGGAAACACCATATATTTT.

The CDR3 sequence is CASSLSAGGAPVNSPLHF. The CDR3 DNA sequence: TGTGCCAGCAGTTTAAGTGCAGGGGGAGCTCCTGTTAATTCACCCCTCCACTTT. V is TRBV27 and J is TRBJ1-6; 7 bases agree with TRBD1. The CDR3 is 18 residues long. V was pared by 2 bases and J by 6 bases, with 13 bases of the junction left unmatched. Germline loops: CDR1 MNHEY, CDR2 SMNVEV (reference sequence).